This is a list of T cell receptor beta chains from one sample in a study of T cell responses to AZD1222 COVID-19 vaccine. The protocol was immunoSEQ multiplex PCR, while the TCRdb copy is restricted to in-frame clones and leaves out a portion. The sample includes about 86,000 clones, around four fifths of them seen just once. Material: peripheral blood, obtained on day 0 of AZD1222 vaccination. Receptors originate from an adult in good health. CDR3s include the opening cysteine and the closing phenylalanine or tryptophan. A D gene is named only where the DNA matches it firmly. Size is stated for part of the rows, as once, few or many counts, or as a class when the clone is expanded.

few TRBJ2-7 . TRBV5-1 CASSLDLAYEQYF TGCGCCAGCAGCTTGGATCTAGCCTACGAGCAGTACTTC
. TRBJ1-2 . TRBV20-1 CSASDPNYGYTF TGCAGTGCTAGTGACCCCAACTATGGCTACACCTTC
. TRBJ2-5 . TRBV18 CASSSVERGMKTQYF TGTGCCAGCTCATCCGTCGAGAGGGGTATGAAGACCCAGTACTTC
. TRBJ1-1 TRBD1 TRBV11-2 CASSLAGQGGTEAFF TGTGCCAGCAGCTTAGCCGGACAGGGCGGGACTGAAGCTTTCTTT
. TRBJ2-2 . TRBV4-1 CASSQVFTGPANTGELFF TGCGCCAGCAGCCAAGTTTTTACCGGGCCAGCGAACACCGGGGAGCTGTTTTTT
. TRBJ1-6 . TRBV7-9 CASSYRESPLHF TGTGCCAGCAGTTACAGGGAATCACCCCTCCACTTT
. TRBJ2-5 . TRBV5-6 CASSLGAGRQPETQYF TGTGCCAGCAGCTTGGGCGCGGGTCGCCAGCCGGAGACCCAGTACTTC
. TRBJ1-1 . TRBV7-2 CASSSLWDRGSTEAFF TGTGCCAGCAGCTCCCTCTGGGACCGAGGGAGCACTGAAGCTTTCTTT
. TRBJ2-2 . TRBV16 CASSHGPSTGELFF TGTGCCAGCAGCCACGGACCAAGCACCGGGGAGCTGTTTTTT
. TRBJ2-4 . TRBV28 CASSFSQGRYIQYF TGTGCCAGCAGTTTCAGCCAGGGGAGGTACATTCAGTACTTC
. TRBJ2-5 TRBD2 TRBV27 CASSDAGTSGSFQETQYF TGTGCCAGCAGTGACGCCGGGACTAGCGGATCTTTCCAAGAGACCCAGTACTTC
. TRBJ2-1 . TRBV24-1 CATTKGGEQFF TGTGCCACTACAAAAGGCGGTGAGCAGTTCTTC
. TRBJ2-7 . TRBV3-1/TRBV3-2 CASSQVGGGIEQYF TGTGCCAGCAGCCAAGTTGGGGGCGGGATAGAGCAGTACTTC
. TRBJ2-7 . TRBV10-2 CASSVDPYSGDLLEQYF TGCGCCAGCAGTGTGGATCCGTACTCGGGGGATCTTCTCGAGCAGTACTTC
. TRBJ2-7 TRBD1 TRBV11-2 CASSPDRGREQYF TGTGCCAGCAGCCCCGACAGGGGACGCGAGCAGTACTTC
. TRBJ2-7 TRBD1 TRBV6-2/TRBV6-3 CASSSLGTGKGKQYF TGTGCCAGCAGCAGCCTAGGGACAGGGAAAGGAAAGCAGTACTTC
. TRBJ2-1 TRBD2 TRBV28 CASSLGGGSYNEQFF TGTGCCAGCAGTTTAGGGGGGGGCTCCTACAATGAGCAGTTCTTC
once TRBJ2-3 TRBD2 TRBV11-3 CASSLRTSGSTDTQYF TGTGCCAGCAGCTTAAGGACTAGCGGATCCACAGATACGCAGTATTTT
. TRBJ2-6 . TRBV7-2 CASSLAGSGANVLTF TGTGCCAGCAGCTTAGCGGGCTCTGGGGCCAACGTCCTGACTTTC
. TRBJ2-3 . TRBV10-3 CAIRRALQGWGPTDTQYF TGTGCCATCAGGAGGGCCCTGCAGGGGTGGGGGCCCACAGATACGCAGTATTTT
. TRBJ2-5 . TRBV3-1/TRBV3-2 CASSQTGGETQYF TGTGCCAGCAGCCAAACAGGTGGGGAGACCCAGTACTTC
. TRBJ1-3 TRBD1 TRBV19 CASSIGTGHMRSGNTIYF TGTGCCAGTAGTATAGGGACAGGCCACATGCGCTCTGGAAACACCATATATTTT
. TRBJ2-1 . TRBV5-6 CASSFRTVQDEQFF TGTGCCAGCAGCTTCCGCACGGTACAAGATGAGCAGTTCTTC
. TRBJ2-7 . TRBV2 CASRSGLFYEQYF TGTGCCAGCAGGTCGGGACTCTTCTACGAGCAGTACTTC
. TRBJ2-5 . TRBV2 CASRAGRQQETQYF TGTGCCAGTAGAGCAGGACGGCAGCAAGAGACCCAGTACTTC
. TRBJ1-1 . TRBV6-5 CASQRGGDTEAFF TGTGCCAGTCAGAGGGGTGGGGACACTGAAGCTTTCTTT
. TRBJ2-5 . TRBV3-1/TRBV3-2 CASTSRGQETQYF TGTGCCAGCACCTCGAGGGGCCAAGAGACCCAGTACTTC
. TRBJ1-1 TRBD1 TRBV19 CASSTYRDRNTEAFF TGTGCCAGTAGTACCTACCGGGACAGGAACACTGAAGCTTTCTTT
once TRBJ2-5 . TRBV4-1 CASSPRPAETETQYF TGCGCCAGCAGCCCTCGACCGGCAGAAACGGAGACCCAGTACTTC
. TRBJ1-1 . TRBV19 CASSIVTGWTEAFF TGTGCCAGTAGTATAGTTACAGGGTGGACTGAAGCTTTCTTT
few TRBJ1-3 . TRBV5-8 CASSLVFSGNTIYF TGTGCCAGCAGCTTGGTCTTCTCTGGAAACACCATATATTTT
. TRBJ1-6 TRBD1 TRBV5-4 CASSLSRDSNSPLHF TGTGCCAGCAGCTTGAGCCGGGACAGTAATTCACCCCTCCACTTT
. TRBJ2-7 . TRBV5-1 CASSATGDPNYEQYF TGCGCCAGCAGCGCAACTGGAGACCCTAACTACGAGCAGTACTTC
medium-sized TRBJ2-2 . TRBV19 CASSIGAGTGELFF TGTGCCAGTAGTATAGGGGCCGGCACCGGGGAGCTGTTTTTT
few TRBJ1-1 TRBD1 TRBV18 CASSQTGGITEAFF TGTGCCAGCTCACAAACAGGGGGGATCACTGAAGCTTTCTTT
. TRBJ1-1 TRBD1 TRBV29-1 CSGSGTGGANTEAFF TGCAGCGGCTCCGGGACAGGGGGCGCGAACACTGAAGCTTTCTTT
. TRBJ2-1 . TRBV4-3 CASSQDTSGYYNEQFF TGCGCCAGCAGCCAAGATACCAGCGGATATTACAATGAGCAGTTCTTC
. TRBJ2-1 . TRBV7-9 CASSFYGTSYNEQFF TGTGCCAGCAGCTTCTACGGGACCTCCTACAATGAGCAGTTCTTC
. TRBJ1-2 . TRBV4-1 CASSQVAVMNYGYTF TGCGCCAGCAGCCAAGTAGCAGTGATGAACTATGGCTACACCTTC
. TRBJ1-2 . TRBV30 CAWSLTARLYGYTF TGTGCCTGGAGTTTGACAGCCAGACTCTATGGCTACACCTTC
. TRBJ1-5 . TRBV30 CAWGKRRDGNQPQHF TGTGCCTGGGGCAAGCGGAGGGATGGCAATCAGCCCCAGCATTTT
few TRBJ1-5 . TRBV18 CASSPGANQPQHF TGTGCCAGCTCACCCGGGGCCAATCAGCCCCAGCATTTT
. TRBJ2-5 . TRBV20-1 CSAPCQETQYF TGCAGTGCTCCGTGCCAAGAGACCCAGTACTTC
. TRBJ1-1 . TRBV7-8 CASSLDRGAFF TGTGCCAGCAGCTTGGATAGGGGGGCTTTCTTT
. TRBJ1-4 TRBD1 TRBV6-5 CASSYSYRGYNEKLFF TGTGCCAGCAGTTACTCGTACAGGGGATATAATGAAAAACTGTTTTTT
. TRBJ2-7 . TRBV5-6 CASSLFNNEQYF TGTGCCAGCAGCTTGTTCAACAACGAGCAGTACTTC
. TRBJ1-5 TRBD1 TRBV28 CASIGGGGGQPQHF TGTGCCAGCATTGGAGGGGGCGGGGGTCAGCCCCAGCATTTT
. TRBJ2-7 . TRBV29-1 CSVEGGPVGYEQYF TGCAGCGTTGAAGGCGGCCCGGTGGGCTACGAGCAGTACTTC
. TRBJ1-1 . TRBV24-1 CATSDQWGEAFF TGTGCCACCAGTGACCAGTGGGGTGAAGCTTTCTTT
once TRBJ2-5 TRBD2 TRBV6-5 CATGLAGAGETQYF TGTGCCACCGGACTAGCGGGAGCCGGAGAGACCCAGTACTTC
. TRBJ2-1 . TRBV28 CASSLSGLNEQFF TGTGCCAGCAGTTTATCAGGTCTCAATGAGCAGTTCTTC
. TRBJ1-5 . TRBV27 CASSLNGGRAQHF TGTGCCAGCAGTTTAAACGGGGGTAGGGCCCAGCATTTT